This T cell receptor (beta chain) was recovered during a study of cytomegalovirus exposure and HLA in healthy donors. Whole-study results and caveats: With later analysis, a missense DCLRE1C variant became linked to TCR beta V- and J-gene trimming. CMV antigen specificity of three CMV-associated chains was confirmed in vitro. 15,000 to 20,000 TCR beta sequences were associated with HLA alleles at 0.05 false discovery rate in a later analysis.

CDR1 is GTSNPN, CDR2 SVGIG, per germline (reference sequence). Germline trimming cut 2 bases from V and 2 bases from J; bases unmatched to any gene: 4. The length of the CDR3 is 16 residues. PCR used 60 Vbeta primers and 13 Jbeta primers. TCRdb's table, derived via immunoSEQ multiplex PCR, lists solely in-frame clones and lacks some. The sample shows 110,000 or so clones, over 70% of them seen only once. As regards this clone: Its specificity is unknown.

Input material: PBMCs. V is TRBV30 and J is TRBJ2-2; TRBD1 aligns across 11 bases. This sequence was found in a woman aged 45 to 65 in good health and CMV-seropositive. The DNA of the CDR3 is TGTGCCTGGAGTTTGGGACAGGGGGTTAACACCGGGGAGCTGTTTTTT. Protein: CAWSLGQGVNTGELFF.